The 7 T cell receptor beta chains in this list originate from one sample, sequenced in a study of T cell responses to AZD1222 COVID-19 vaccine. Only in-frame clones appear in the TCRdb table, and some are missing; sequencing was by immunoSEQ multiplex PCR. The table records about 120,000 clones, about 87% of them present only once. Material: peripheral blood, obtained on day 0 of AZD1222 vaccination. These receptors were obtained from an adult in good health.

This chain connects TRBV5-1 to TRBJ2-3; D gene ambiguous. The V gene's germline CDR1 is SGHRS and CDR2 YFSETQ. This CDR3 comprises 13 residues. The V end lost 3 bases, the J end lost 4 bases, and 9 bases lay between the germline ends. In nucleotides, the CDR3 is TGCGCCAGCAGCTCTGACGGCCCAGATACGCAGTATTTT. Its protein is CASSSDGPDTQYF.

The rearrangement uses TRBV9 and TRBJ1-5, with D maybe TRBD1 (5 bases). Germline CDR1 reads SGDLS; CDR2 reads YYNGEE. V dropped 4 bases and J dropped 7 bases, with 15 bases sitting between them. The CDR3 covers 14 residues. Here the CDR3 DNA reads TGTGCCAGCAGCTCCGGGGGGTCTGGGCAGCCCCAGCATTTT. Its protein product is CASSSGGSGQPQHF.

V gene TRBV10-1 combines with J gene TRBJ2-3; the D gene could be TRBD1 or TRBD2 (6 bases each). V was shortened by 3 bases and J by 10 bases, with 20 bases between the two germline ends. The germline gives CDR1 WNHNN, CDR2 SYGVQD (reference sequence). This CDR3 has 15 residues. CDR3 in amino acids: CASSDLRGAESSQYF. DNA of the CDR3: TGCGCCAGCAGTGACTTGAGGGGGGCCGAGTCTTCGCAGTATTTT.

The chain employs TRBV18 and TRBJ1-5; 8 positions match TRBD1. J lost 5 bases, V lost 3 bases, and 3 bases had no gene match. This CDR3 has 14 residues. Germline CDR1 KGHSH, CDR2 LQKENI. The CDR3 loop is CASSPDRAYQPQHF. As DNA, the CDR3 is TGTGCCAGCTCACCGGACAGGGCCTATCAGCCCCAGCATTTT.

The rearrangement joins TRBV11-3 to TRBJ2-1; no clear D. Germline assignment: CDR1 SGHNT and CDR2 YENEEA. The CDR3 covers 13 residues. Deletions cut 1 base from V and 6 bases from J, with 7 bases between. The CDR3 loop reads CASSLASLNEQFF. CDR3 DNA sequence: TGTGCCAGCAGCTTAGCCAGCCTCAATGAGCAGTTCTTC.

The chain recombines TRBV5-1 with TRBJ1-1; no clear D. Germline V gene lookup returns CDR1 SGHRS and CDR2 YFSETQ. The V gene lost 3 bases and the J gene lost 1 base, with 10 bases spanning the gap. The CDR3 spans 14 residues. The CDR3, as DNA: TGCGCCAGCAGCTCCCTGATTGGGAACACTGAAGCTTTCTTT. The encoded protein is CASSSLIGNTEAFF.

The rearrangement links TRBV24-1 to TRBJ2-5; D call uncertain. Germline-derived CDR1 and CDR2 are KGHDR and SFDVKD. The ends were cut back, 2 bases at V and 6 bases at J, with 12 bases in the middle. The length of the CDR3 is 14 residues. Written as DNA, the CDR3 is TGTGCCACCAGTGATTCCAGACGGAGCCAGACCCAGTACTTC. It translates to CATSDSRRSQTQYF.